The 18 T cell receptor beta chains presented below share a single source sample, sequenced in a study of CDR3 diversity in severe acne. Using its own MiXCR run on the PCR reads, TCRdb lists one record per CDR3 protein. This sample has over 100,000 distinct CDR3 sequences, with about half found just once. Sequenced material: blood. The receptors here all came from a male donor with acne.

This clonotype was observed at least ten times. V gene TRBV13 combines with J gene TRBJ2-7; weak D call: TRBD1 (6 bases). Between the trimmed V and J ends, which lost 1 base and 1 base, there was a span of 14 bases. CDR1 is PRHDT, CDR2 FYEKMQ, per germline (reference sequence). This CDR3 has 16 residues. The CDR3 DNA reads TGTGCCAGCAGCTTAGCCCTGACAGGTAATTCCTACGAGCAGTACTTC. Amino acids: CASSLALTGNSYEQYF. Complete variable domain (other parts from reference TRBV13 and TRBJ2-7): AAGVIQSPRHLIKEKRETATLKCYPIPRHDTVYWYQQGPGQDPQFLISFYEKMQSDKGSIPDRFSAQQFSDYHSELNMSSLELGDSALYFCASSLALTGNSYEQYFGPGTRLTVT.

DNA for the CDR3: TGTGCCAGCAGCTTGGCCCTAGCGGGAGGGAACAATGAGCAGTTCTTC. It yields the protein CASSLALAGGNNEQFF. This chain links TRBV7-9 with TRBJ2-1; 12 bases align to TRBD2. CDR3 length: 16 residues. Unmatched junction bases numbered 5, after V lost 3 bases and J lost 5 bases. Germline V gene data show CDR1 as SEHNR and CDR2 as FQNEAQ (reference sequence).

The genes are TRBV7-9 and TRBJ2-7; 7 nucleotides agree with TRBD2. Trimming removed 4 bases from V and 7 bases from J; junction bases left unmatched: 10. The CDR3 has 14 residues. Germline-derived CDR1 and CDR2 are SEHNR and FQNEAQ (reference sequence). Here the CDR3 DNA reads TGTGCCAGCAGCTCGGGCGGGAGAAGTGGGGAGCAGTACTTC. It specifies CASSSGGRSGEQYF.

V and J are TRBV28 and TRBJ2-5; no clear D gene. In germline, CDR1 is MDHEN, CDR2 SYDVKM. The CDR3 spans 14 residues. Trimming left V 1 base short and J 0 bases short, with 6 bases between. DNA of the CDR3: TGTGCCAGCAGTTTATACGGGTACCAAGAGACCCAGTACTTC. Protein: CASSLYGYQETQYF.

This clonotype was detected ten times or more. This chain's CDR3 is CASSPRPEGTQYF. The CDR3 DNA reads as TGCGCCAGCAGTCCTAGACCCGAAGGTACGCAGTATTTT. The chain is built from TRBV10-1 and TRBJ2-3; D not certain. Between the trimmed V and J ends, which lost 5 bases and 8 bases, there was a span of 14 bases. Germline V gives CDR1 WNHNN, CDR2 SYGVQD (reference sequence). This CDR3 contains 13 residues.

This chain uses TRBV20-1 with TRBJ1-5; D remains unclear. Germline V gene data show CDR1 as DFQATT and CDR2 as SNEGSKA (reference sequence). This CDR3 spans 14 amino acids. Trimming shortened V by 1 base and J by 0 bases, and 7 bases separated the two germline ends. The CDR3 nucleotides are TGCAGTGCTAGAGCAGGAAATAGCAATCAGCCCCAGCATTTT. This sequence encodes CSARAGNSNQPQHF.

The chain uses TRBV29-1 and TRBJ2-7, with TRBD1 matching 9 bases. The junction had 9 bases not matched to a gene; V was cut back by 6 bases and J by 6 bases. CDR3 size: 13 residues. CDR1 is SQVTM, CDR2 ANQGSEA, per germline. This CDR3 reads CSVDRDRDGEQYF. The CDR3 DNA is TGCAGCGTAGATAGGGACAGGGACGGCGAGCAGTACTTC.

Points on this clonotype: A clone one base away is much larger, so this may be a read error. The chain recombines TRBV9 with TRBJ1-5; tentatively, D is TRBD1 (6 bases). Germline CDR1 and CDR2: SGDLS and YYNGEE. The CDR3 sequence is 15 residues long. The CDR3: CASSAGGLSSQPQHF. CDR3 bases: TGTGCCAGCAGCGCCGGGGGCTTAAGCAGTCAGCCCCAGCATTTT.

About this clonotype itself: Since the CDR3 does not end with the conserved phenylalanine or tryptophan, this likely comes from a read error. The chain joins TRBV27 to TRBJ1-5; TRBD1 matches 8 bases. CDR1 and CDR2 (germline): MNHEY, SMNVEV (reference sequence). V lost 2 bases and J lost 0; bases outside the gene matches: 9. The CDR3 has 18 amino acids. CDR3 loop: CASSLRQGPGYSNQPQHS. In DNA form, the CDR3 reads TGTGCCAGCAGTTTAAGACAGGGGCCGGGGTATAGCAATCAGCCCCAGCATTCA.

In its sample, this clonotype was seen many times. The J gene is TRBJ2-1, the V gene TRBV13; D gene unclear. The CDR3 has 15 amino acids. Germline V gene lookup returns CDR1 PRHDT and CDR2 FYEKMQ (reference sequence). Trimming took 0 bases from V and 0 from J, leaving 6 bases between them. CDR3 sequence (DNA): TGTGCCAGCAGCTTAGGCCTCAGCTCCTACAATGAGCAGTTCTTC. Its protein is CASSLGLSSYNEQFF.

The gene calls are TRBV6-1 and TRBJ1-1; no reliable D call. Germline V gene lookup returns CDR1 MNHNS and CDR2 SASEGT. This CDR3 region has 14 residues. V lost 4 bases and J 0 bases, leaving 9 bases between the germline ends. The CDR3 reads CASSAGIMNTEAFF. CDR3 DNA: TGTGCCAGCAGTGCCGGGATCATGAACACTGAAGCTTTCTTT.

The CDR3 region has the DNA TGTGCCAGCAGCGCTGGGACGGCGGGACTAGCGGGAGAGGAGACCCAGTACTTC. This codes for CASSAGTAGLAGEETQYF. This chain uses TRBV7-9 with TRBJ2-5; 14 bases align to TRBD2. CDR3 length equals 18 residues. The V gene's germline CDR1 is SEHNR and CDR2 FQNEAQ (reference sequence). The V gene end was trimmed by 5 bases and the J gene end by 5 bases; junction bases not matched to a gene: 13.

CDR3 sequence reads: CASVLSGQGVSGANVLTF. The CDR3 nucleotides are TGTGCCAGCGTGTTATCAGGACAGGGGGTCTCTGGGGCCAACGTCCTGACTTTC. V usage is TRBV5-6 and J usage is TRBJ2-6; 10 nucleotides align to TRBD1. The CDR3 length is 18 residues. V lost 7 bases, J lost 0 bases, and 10 bases stayed unmatched. Per the germline V gene, CDR1 is SGHDT and CDR2 is YYEEEE.

As regards this clonotype: A much larger clone lies one base from this, so it may be a read error. The V call is TRBV19, the J call TRBJ2-1; 9 bases fit TRBD2. Germline lookup yields CDR1 LNHDA and CDR2 SQIVND (reference sequence). This CDR3 is 15 amino acids long. The CDR3 region has the DNA TGTGCCAGTAGTTTTAGCGGGAGTTACTACAATGAGCGGTTCTTC. Its translation is CASSFSGSYYNERFF. Supplemented by reference TRBV19 and TRBJ2-1, the full variable domain reads DGGITQSPKYLFRKEGQNVTLSCEQNLNHDAMYWYRQDPGQGLRLIYYSQIVNDFQKGDIAEGYSVSREKKESFPLTVTSAQKNPTAFYLCASSFSGSYYNERFFGPGTRLTVL.

This chain connects TRBV7-8 to TRBJ2-7; the match to TRBD2 covers 7 bases. Germline loops: CDR1 SGHVS, CDR2 FQNEAQ. Unmatched junction bases numbered 13, after V lost 8 bases and J lost 3 bases. This CDR3 region has 15 residues. The CDR3 DNA is TGTGCCAGCCGGGGCGCACAGCGGGATTTCTACGAGCAGTACTTC. Protein sequence: CASRGAQRDFYEQYF.

In this sample, this clonotype turned up many times. This chain connects TRBV2 to TRBJ1-1; D is undetermined. CDR1 SNHLY and CDR2 FYNNEI come from the germline V gene. The CDR3 spans 12 residues. Trimming cost V 4 bases and J 9 bases, with 12 bases left between them. For the CDR3, the DNA is TGTGCCAGCAGTGGGGCTTCCCCCCAAGCTTTCTTT. Protein product: CASSGASPQAFF.

The rearrangement links TRBV10-2 to TRBJ2-7; 7 bases fit TRBD1. V lost 10 bases to trimming and J lost 1 base; unmatched junction nucleotides: 7. Germline V gives CDR1 WSHSY, CDR2 SAAADI. This CDR3 has 13 residues. The chain's CDR3 is CATTMTGSYEQYF. CDR3 DNA sequence: TGCGCCACTACCATGACAGGGTCCTACGAGCAGTACTTC.

The CDR3 DNA reads as TGCAGCACATCACGGGGGGCGACCGAGACCCAGTACTTC. It specifies CSTSRGATETQYF. The chain has TRBV29-1 and TRBJ2-5, with D possibly TRBD2 on 7 matching bases. Germline loops: CDR1 SQVTM, CDR2 ANQGSEA. V was trimmed by 8 bases and J by 5 bases, leaving 18 bases between them. The CDR3 is 13 amino acids.